A single sample gave rise to the 26 T cell receptor beta chains below, sequenced in a study of T cell repertoires in cytomegalovirus infection. A single record per CDR3 protein comes from TCRdb applying MiXCR to the reads. The sample lists about a million distinct CDR3 sequences; 31% were seen once. These TCRs are of unknown antigen specificity. This specimen consisted of cultured CD8+ T cells from PBMCs, obtained from culture after CMV antigen stimulation. These TCRs come from a human donor in good health (CMV status not recorded). Some clones in this sample may be carry-over from other donors' samples.

The CDR3 sequence is CASSYPGQGWDQPQHF. Here the CDR3 DNA reads TGTGCCAGCAGTTACCCGGGACAGGGGTGGGATCAGCCCCAGCATTTT. The V gene is TRBV6-1, the J gene TRBJ1-5, with TRBD1 matching over 10 bases. The CDR3 has 16 amino acids. Per the germline V gene, CDR1 is MNHNS and CDR2 is SASEGT. The junction had 9 bases not matched to a gene; V was cut back by 5 bases and J by 5 bases.

The J gene is TRBJ2-7, the V gene TRBV13, with 8 bases fitting TRBD1. Germline-derived CDR1 and CDR2 are PRHDT and FYEKMQ (reference sequence). V was clipped by 2 bases and J by 1 base; unmatched bases: 4. The CDR3 consists of 15 residues. CDR3 loop: CASSLRTGRSYEQYV. CDR3 bases: TGTGCCAGCAGCTTAAGGACAGGGAGATCCTACGAGCAGTACGTC.

The genes are TRBV10-2 and TRBJ2-3; TRBD2 might be the D (5 bases). The germline V gene has CDR1 WSHSY and CDR2 SAAADI. The V gene lost 10 bases and the J gene lost 4 bases, with 21 bases spanning the gap. The length of the CDR3 is 15 residues. CDR3 nucleotides: TGCGCCACCAAACCGGGCGAGGGTGGCGCAGATACGCAGTATTTT. Protein sequence: CATKPGEGGADTQYF.

This clonotype came up many times. The chain couples TRBV27 to TRBJ2-3; D is ambiguous. The CDR3 runs 17 residues. From germline, CDR1 is MNHEY and CDR2 SMNVEV (reference sequence). Trimming removed 4 bases from V and 0 bases from J, with 17 bases in between. The DNA for the CDR3 is TGTGCCAGCAGTTCCTTGGCGGCTCCCGCTAGCACAGATACGCAGTATTTT. Translation: CASSSLAAPASTDTQYF.

This rearrangement joins TRBV6-4 to TRBJ2-5; the D gene is possibly TRBD1 (6 bases). Germline CDR1 is MRHNA and CDR2 is SNTAGT. The CDR3 extends over 18 amino acids. V was cut by 0 bases and J by 1 base, with 18 bases left in between. In DNA, the CDR3 is TGTGCCAGCAGTGACTCGGTCAGGGGACCTATTTTCCAAGAGACCCAGTACTTC. This codes for CASSDSVRGPIFQETQYF.

Note on this clonotype: The DNA is omitted, as the CDR3 cannot be located on it reliably, and the CDR3 follows TCRdb's listing. The chain links TRBV27 to TRBJ1-1; TRBD1 is taken as the D call from the table, unchecked against the DNA. From germline, CDR1 is MNHEY and CDR2 SMNVEV (reference sequence). The CDR3 comprises 14 residues, both ends counted. The CDR3 reads CASSFGPGPTEAFF.

V is TRBV19 and J is TRBJ2-1; 7 bases fit TRBD1. With 4 bases clipped from V and 4 bases from J, the junction kept 4 bases outside the gene matches. Germline values: CDR1 LNHDA, CDR2 SQIVND (reference sequence). The CDR3 runs to 14 residues. CDR3 sequence: CASSTRDSYNEQFF. The CDR3, as DNA: TGTGCCAGTAGTACCCGGGACAGTTACAATGAGCAGTTCTTC.

To note about this clonotype: Germline is not matched at one junction end, which may reflect a read error. The chain uses TRBV14 and TRBJ1-2; D uncertain. The CDR3 is made up of 13 amino acids. Germline V gene data show CDR1 as SGHDN and CDR2 as FVKESK. CDR3 protein: CVSSQRRNYGYTF. CDR3 nucleotide sequence: TGTGTCAGCAGCCAGAGACGGAACTATGGCTACACCTTC.

This clonotype was detected ten times or more. J is TRBJ1-1 and V is TRBV7-2; possibly TRBD1 for D (5 bases). Germline CDR1 is SGHTA and CDR2 is FQGNSA. V lost 0 bases and J 4 bases, leaving 9 bases between the germline ends. The CDR3 totals 14 residues. In nucleotides, the CDR3 is TGTGCCAGCAGCTTAGCGGGGGGTACCACTGAAGCTTTCTTT. Protein: CASSLAGGTTEAFF.

This rearrangement joins TRBV4-1 to TRBJ1-5, with D possibly being TRBD1 (6 bases). The germline CDR1 and CDR2 sequences are MGHRA and YSYEKL. The CDR3 loop spans 14 amino acids. Deletions cut 1 base from V and 3 bases from J, with 7 bases between. CDR3 protein: CASSQGQVNQPQHF. DNA of the CDR3: TGCGCCAGCAGCCAAGGACAGGTCAATCAGCCCCAGCATTTT.

The CDR3: CASSPPRGRRVEQFF. The CDR3 nucleotides read TGTGCCAGCAGCCCTCCCCGGGGGCGTCGTGTCGAGCAGTTCTTC. The gene calls are TRBV9 and TRBJ2-1; D assignment may be TRBD1 or TRBD2 (6 bases each). This CDR3 has 15 amino acids. Germline CDR1 is SGDLS and CDR2 is YYNGEE. Trimming took 4 bases from V and 10 from J, leaving 21 bases between them.

As to this clonotype: Compared with germline, one end of the junction differs, possibly owing to a read error. This chain links TRBV7-7 with TRBJ2-7; perhaps TRBD2 as D (6 bases). The CDR3 covers 13 residues. Germline values: CDR1 SSHAT, CDR2 FNYEAQ (reference sequence). In DNA form, the CDR3 reads TGTGCTAGCAGCCCTTTTAGCGGCTACGAGCAGTACTTC. This gives the protein CASSPFSGYEQYF.

This clonotype was found a few times. The V gene is TRBV27, the J gene TRBJ2-1, with 7 bases fitting TRBD1. V shed 2 bases, J shed 9 bases, and the junction held 13 bases outside the gene matches. CDR1 and CDR2 (germline): MNHEY, SMNVEV (reference sequence). The CDR3 extends over 16 amino acids. CDR3 DNA sequence: TGTGCCAGCAGTTTAGGGTGGGACAGCCTAGTGTTTGAGCAGTTCTTC. Its translation: CASSLGWDSLVFEQFF.

This clonotype was recorded many times. This chain connects TRBV7-2 to TRBJ1-3, with 8 bases lining up with TRBD1. This CDR3 comprises 15 residues. Germline V CDR1 and CDR2: SGHTA, FQGNSA. With 3 bases clipped from V and 3 bases from J, the junction kept 4 bases outside the gene matches. The CDR3 spells CASSLRTGIGNTIYF. The CDR3 DNA reads as TGTGCCAGCAGCTTGAGGACAGGGATTGGAAACACCATATATTTT.

The sample holds a few counts of this clonotype. The chain joins TRBV7-2 to TRBJ1-3; D unclear. There are 12 residues in the CDR3. From germline, CDR1 is SGHTA and CDR2 FQGNSA. Trimming took 4 bases from V and 8 from J, leaving 9 bases between them. CDR3 in amino acids: CASSSLGHTIYF. CDR3 nucleotide sequence: TGTGCCAGCAGCTCCCTAGGGCACACCATATATTTT. Full variable domain (outside the CDR3, taken from reference TRBV7-2 and TRBJ1-3): GAGVSQSPSNKVTEKGKDVELRCDPISGHTALYWYRQSLGQGLEFLIYFQGNSAPDKSGLPSDRFSAERTGGSVSTLTIQRTQQEDSAVYLCASSSLGHTIYFGEGSWLTVV.

This clonotype was seen a handful of times. V gene TRBV7-2 combines with J gene TRBJ2-1; perhaps TRBD1 as D (5 bases). The CDR3 runs to 12 residues. The germline V gene encodes CDR1 SGHTA and CDR2 FQGNSA. The germline V and J ends were trimmed by 6 bases and 7 bases, with 10 bases remaining between them. The CDR3 protein is CASRLGVNEQFF. DNA for the CDR3: TGTGCCAGCAGGCTAGGGGTGAATGAGCAGTTCTTC.

The chain employs TRBV12-3 or TRBV12-4 and TRBJ1-1; 7 bases are shared with TRBD1. The CDR3 has 14 residues. Trimming removed 7 bases from V and 6 bases from J; junction bases left unmatched: 11. The CDR3 sequence is CASISDRAGAEAFF. In DNA form, the CDR3 reads TGTGCCAGCATCTCAGACAGGGCGGGGGCTGAAGCTTTCTTT.

The chain carries TRBV6-5 and TRBJ1-1, with no clear D. V was clipped by 4 bases and J by 0 bases, with 12 bases between them. Germline V CDR1 and CDR2: MNHEY, SVGAGI. The CDR3 has 15 amino acids. The CDR3 nucleotides are TGTGCCAGCAGTTTCGACCTACCCATGAACACTGAAGCTTTCTTT. Translation: CASSFDLPMNTEAFF.

This clonotype was detected only a few times. This rearrangement joins TRBV7-6 to TRBJ1-2; unclear D gene. The CDR3 runs 13 residues. V lost 1 base and J lost 5, with 8 bases in between. The germline CDR1 and CDR2 sequences are SGHVS and FNYEAQ. The CDR3: CASSLETPYGYTF. The CDR3 DNA reads as TGTGCCAGCAGCTTAGAGACACCTTATGGCTACACCTTC. Variable domain in full (rest from reference TRBV7-6 and TRBJ1-2): GAGVSQSPRYKVTKRGQDVALRCDPISGHVSLYWYRQALGQGPEFLTYFNYEAQQDKSGLPNDRFSAERPEGSISTLTIQRTEQRDSAMYRCASSLETPYGYTFGSGTRLTVV.

The sample holds a few counts of this clonotype. The rearrangement links TRBV6-5 to TRBJ2-2; the D is unclear. V shed 2 bases and J shed 1 base, with 17 bases lying between them. Germline assignment: CDR1 MNHEY and CDR2 SVGAGI. This CDR3 is 18 amino acids long. The CDR3 nucleotides are TGTGCCAGCAGTTACACCCTCACCTGGCAGGTGAACACCGGGGAGCTGTTTTTT. This encodes CASSYTLTWQVNTGELFF.

This clonotype appeared many times. J is TRBJ1-2 and V is TRBV2; no definite D call. The V end lost 4 bases, the J end lost 4 bases, and 10 bases lay between the germline ends. Germline V gives CDR1 SNHLY, CDR2 FYNNEI. The CDR3 is 13 amino acids. In nucleotides, the CDR3 is TGTGCCAGCAGTGGCGGGGTGAGCTATGGCTACACCTTC. It is translated as CASSGGVSYGYTF.

The chain recombines TRBV23-1 with TRBJ2-5; 7 bases fit TRBD1. TRBV23-1 is filed as an ORF, its function uncertain. Trimming cost V 4 bases and J 4 bases; bases outside gene matches: 15. The CDR3 runs 17 residues. The chain's CDR3 is CASSRTTGYGGPETQYF. For the CDR3, the DNA is TGCGCCAGCAGTCGTACGACAGGGTACGGAGGCCCAGAGACCCAGTACTTC.

In its sample, this clonotype was seen a few times. Given a much more abundant clone one base away, this may be a read error. This sequence joins TRBV7-6 and TRBJ2-3; D not certain. This CDR3 has 13 amino acids. Germline lookup yields CDR1 SGHVS and CDR2 FNYEAQ. CDR3 residues: CANSPRLTDTQYF. The CDR3 coding sequence is TGTGCCAACAGCCCCCGTTTAACAGATACGCAGTATTTT.

This clonotype came up many times. This chain uses TRBV14 with TRBJ2-2; D is undetermined. Trimming left V 3 bases short and J 5 bases short, with 13 bases between. CDR3 size: 15 residues. CDR1 is SGHDN, CDR2 FVKESK, per germline. The CDR3 spells CASSHDPLYTGELFF. DNA for the CDR3: TGTGCCAGCAGCCACGATCCCCTTTATACCGGGGAGCTGTTTTTT.

CDR3 loop: CASSYSKGQGATGELFF. Written as DNA, the CDR3 is TGTGCCAGCAGTTACTCTAAGGGACAGGGGGCGACCGGGGAGCTGTTTTTT. J is TRBJ2-2 and V is TRBV6-5; 12 bases fit TRBD1. This CDR3 spans 17 amino acids. Germline V gives CDR1 MNHEY, CDR2 SVGAGI. V dropped 0 bases and J dropped 5; count of bases not matched to a gene: 4.

The chain couples TRBV12-3 or TRBV12-4 to TRBJ2-7; D gene unclear. The CDR3 sequence is 14 residues long. The germline V and J ends were trimmed by 7 bases and 4 bases, with 17 bases remaining between them. The chain's CDR3 is CASTLGLGAYEQYF. The CDR3 bases are TGTGCCAGCACCTTGGGCCTTGGAGCGTACGAGCAGTACTTC.